This T cell receptor (beta chain) was captured by sequencing in a study of cytomegalovirus exposure and HLA in healthy donors. Germline V gene data show CDR1 as GTSNPN and CDR2 as SVGIG (reference sequence). V lost 7 bases to trimming and J lost 3 bases, with 15 bases between them. CDR3 size: 13 residues. 60 Vbeta and 13 Jbeta primers were used in PCR. The table came from immunoSEQ multiplex PCR; TCRdb's copy has only in-frame clones and leaves some out. The sample includes 40,000 or so clones, approximately 75% of them seen just once. This clonotype originated in a man aged 30 to 39 in good health and CMV-seronegative. Sequencing was done on a sample of PBMCs. The chain combines TRBV30 with TRBJ1-2; tentatively, D is TRBD1 (6 bases). In DNA form, the CDR3 reads TGTGCCTCCCCCCGGGGGGCTGACTATGGCTACACCTTC. Its translation is CASPRGADYGYTF.